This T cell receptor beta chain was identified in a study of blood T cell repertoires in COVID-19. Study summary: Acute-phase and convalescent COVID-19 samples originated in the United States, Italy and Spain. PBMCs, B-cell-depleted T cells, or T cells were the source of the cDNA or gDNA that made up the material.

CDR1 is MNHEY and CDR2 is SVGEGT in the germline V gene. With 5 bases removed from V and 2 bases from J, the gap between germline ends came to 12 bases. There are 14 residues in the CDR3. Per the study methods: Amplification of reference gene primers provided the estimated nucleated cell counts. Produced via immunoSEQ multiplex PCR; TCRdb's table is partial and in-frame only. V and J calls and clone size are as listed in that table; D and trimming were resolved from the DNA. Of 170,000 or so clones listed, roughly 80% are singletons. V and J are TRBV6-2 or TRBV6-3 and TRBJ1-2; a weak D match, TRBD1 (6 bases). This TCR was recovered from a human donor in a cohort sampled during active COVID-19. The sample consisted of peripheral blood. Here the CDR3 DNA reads TGTGCCAGCAGTACCTTTGGGGGCAACTATGGCTACACCTTC. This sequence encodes CASSTFGGNYGYTF.